These 6 T cell receptor beta chains were sequenced from one sample in a study of PD-1 blockade in classical Hodgkin lymphoma (dated by TCRdb to the early 2020s). Receptor amplification or capture employed the immunoSEQ multiplex PCR assay. TCRdb's version of the immuneACCESS table is confined to in-frame rearrangements and falls short of the full clone set. An unresolved V gene accounts for under half of the shortfall where checked; the remainder is of unknown origin. This sample comprises approximately 22,000 clones, about 80% of them detected only once. About 7.7% of the sample is in the top ten clones. The sample's time point label, in plain terms: cycle 4 day 1 (C4D1), after 5 to 7 weeks of nivolumab. Every trial patient had relapsed following autologous stem cell transplantation, and prior brentuximab vedotin exposure was what differed among cohorts A, B and C. This specimen consisted of peripheral blood mononuclear cells (PBMCs), obtained before the fourth cycle of nivolumab. These receptors were collected from a human donor with classical Hodgkin lymphoma.

The rearrangement links TRBV5-4 to TRBJ2-3; 11 positions agree with TRBD2. After removal of 0 bases from V and 6 bases from J, the junction contained 0 bases not matched to a gene. CDR3 length: 14 residues. The germline gives CDR1 SGHNT, CDR2 YYREEE (reference sequence). The CDR3 region is CASSLGLAGDTQYF. CDR3 sequence (DNA): TGTGCCAGCAGCTTGGGACTAGCGGGGGATACGCAGTATTTT.

This chain connects TRBV6-1 to TRBJ1-1; 7 bases are a match to TRBD1. CDR1 MNHNS and CDR2 SASEGT come from the germline V gene. CDR3 length equals 15 residues. J lost 4 bases, V lost 2 bases, and 7 bases had no gene match. The DNA for the CDR3 is TGTGCCAGCAGTGAAAGTGGGACAGCGGGCACTGAAGCTTTCTTT. This encodes CASSESGTAGTEAFF.

The CDR3 reads CASSLWGGDTGELFF. The CDR3 nucleotides read TGTGCCAGCAGTTTATGGGGAGGGGACACCGGGGAGCTGTTTTTT. The V call is TRBV27, the J call TRBJ2-2; 7 positions match TRBD2. The CDR3 contains 15 residues. Germline lookup yields CDR1 MNHEY and CDR2 SMNVEV (reference sequence). V shed 1 base and J 3 bases; nucleotides not matched to a gene: 2.

The chain uses TRBV2 and TRBJ2-3; TRBD1 agrees at 7 bases. This CDR3 is built from 15 residues. V shed 6 bases, J shed 2 bases, and the junction held 8 bases outside the gene matches. The germline gives CDR1 SNHLY, CDR2 FYNNEI. Here the CDR3 reads CASSPGQTDTDTQYF. In DNA form, the CDR3 reads TGTGCCAGCAGCCCGGGACAGACCGACACAGATACGCAGTATTTT.

The genes are TRBV2 and TRBJ2-3; 12 bases fit TRBD2. The CDR3 spans 17 residues. The germline gives CDR1 SNHLY, CDR2 FYNNEI. The ends lost 3 bases at V and 2 bases at J; junction bases unmatched: 6. The CDR3 DNA follows: TGTGCCAGCAGTGATACCCGGACTAGCGGGAACACAGATACGCAGTATTTT. As protein: CASSDTRTSGNTDTQYF.

This sequence joins TRBV5-6 and TRBJ1-5; D might be TRBD1 (5 bases). CDR1 is SGHDT, CDR2 YYEEEE, per germline. The CDR3 sequence is 12 residues long. Trimming took off 0 bases at V and 14 bases at J, with 12 bases between the two ends. The chain's CDR3 is CASSLGAGIEHF. In DNA, the CDR3 is TGTGCCAGCAGCTTGGGGGCAGGGATTGAGCATTTT.